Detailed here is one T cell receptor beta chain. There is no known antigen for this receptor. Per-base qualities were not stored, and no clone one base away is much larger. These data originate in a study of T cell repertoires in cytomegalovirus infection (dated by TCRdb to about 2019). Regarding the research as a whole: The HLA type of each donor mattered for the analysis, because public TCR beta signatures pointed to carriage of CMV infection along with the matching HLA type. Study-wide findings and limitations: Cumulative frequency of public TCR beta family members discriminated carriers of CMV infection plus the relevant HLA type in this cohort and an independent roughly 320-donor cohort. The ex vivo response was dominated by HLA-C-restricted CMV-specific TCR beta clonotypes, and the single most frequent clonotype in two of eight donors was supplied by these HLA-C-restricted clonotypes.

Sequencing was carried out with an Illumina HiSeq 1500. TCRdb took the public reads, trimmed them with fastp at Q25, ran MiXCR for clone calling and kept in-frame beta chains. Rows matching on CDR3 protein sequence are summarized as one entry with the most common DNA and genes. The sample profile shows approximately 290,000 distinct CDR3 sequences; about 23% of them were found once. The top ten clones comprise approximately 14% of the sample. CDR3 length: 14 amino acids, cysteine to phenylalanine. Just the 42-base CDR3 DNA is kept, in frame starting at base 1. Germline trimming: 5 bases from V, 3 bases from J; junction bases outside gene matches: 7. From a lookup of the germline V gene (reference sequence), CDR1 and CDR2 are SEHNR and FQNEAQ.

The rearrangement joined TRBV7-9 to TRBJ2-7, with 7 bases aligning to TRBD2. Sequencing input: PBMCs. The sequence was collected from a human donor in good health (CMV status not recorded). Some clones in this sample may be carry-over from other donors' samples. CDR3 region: CASSTRETYYEQYF. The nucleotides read TGTGCCAGCAGCACGCGGGAGACCTACTACGAGCAGTACTTC.